The source of this T cell receptor (beta chain) is a study of blood T cell repertoires in COVID-19. TCRdb keeps only in-frame clones here, not all; method: immunoSEQ multiplex PCR. The sample records 360,000 or so clones, around 86% being singletons. The J segment lost 5 bases and the V segment lost 3 bases, leaving 5 bases of the junction unmatched. Per the germline V gene, CDR1 is LNHDA and CDR2 is SQIVND (reference sequence). The CDR3 has 15 amino acids. The sequenced sample consisted of PBMCs or T cells enriched from blood (not recorded which). The rearrangement links TRBV19 to TRBJ1-5; 9 bases line up with TRBD1. This clonotype originated in a woman aged 50 to 60 who had recovered from COVID-19. CDR3 loop: CASSMRDRVYQPQHF. CDR3 DNA sequence: TGTGCCAGTAGTATGAGGGACAGGGTCTATCAGCCCCAGCATTTT.